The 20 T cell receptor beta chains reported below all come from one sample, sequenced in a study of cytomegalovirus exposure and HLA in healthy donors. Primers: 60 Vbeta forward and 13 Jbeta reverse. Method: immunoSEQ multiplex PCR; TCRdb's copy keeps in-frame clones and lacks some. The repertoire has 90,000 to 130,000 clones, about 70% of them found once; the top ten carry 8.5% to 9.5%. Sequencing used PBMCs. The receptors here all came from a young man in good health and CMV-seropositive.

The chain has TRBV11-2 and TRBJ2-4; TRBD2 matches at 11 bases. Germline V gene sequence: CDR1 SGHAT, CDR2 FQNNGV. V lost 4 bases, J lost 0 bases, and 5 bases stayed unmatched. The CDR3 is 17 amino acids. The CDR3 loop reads CASSSRTSGLAKNIQYF. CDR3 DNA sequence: TGTGCCAGCAGCTCCAGGACTAGCGGGTTAGCCAAAAACATTCAGTACTTC.

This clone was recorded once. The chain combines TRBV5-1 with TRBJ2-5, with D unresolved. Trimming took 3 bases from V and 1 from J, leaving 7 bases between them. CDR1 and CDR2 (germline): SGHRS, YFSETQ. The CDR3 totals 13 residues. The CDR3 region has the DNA TGCGCCAGCAGCTCTCTGGCCCAAGAGACCCAGTACTTC. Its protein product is CASSSLAQETQYF.

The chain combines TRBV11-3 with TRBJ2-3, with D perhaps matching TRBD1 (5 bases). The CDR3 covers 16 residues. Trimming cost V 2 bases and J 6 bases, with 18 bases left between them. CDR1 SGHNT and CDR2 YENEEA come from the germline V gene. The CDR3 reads CASSLPTPTGSDTQYF. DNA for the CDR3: TGTGCCAGCAGCTTACCTACTCCCACAGGTAGTGATACGCAGTATTTT.

CDR3 region: CASSVDPRFSYTEAFF. The CDR3 DNA reads as TGTGCCAGCAGCGTAGACCCACGGTTTTCGTACACTGAAGCTTTCTTT. The chain employs TRBV9 and TRBJ1-1; no firm D call. Germline V lookup: CDR1 SGDLS, CDR2 YYNGEE. V shed 0 bases and J shed 3 bases, with 15 bases lying between them. The CDR3 has 16 residues.

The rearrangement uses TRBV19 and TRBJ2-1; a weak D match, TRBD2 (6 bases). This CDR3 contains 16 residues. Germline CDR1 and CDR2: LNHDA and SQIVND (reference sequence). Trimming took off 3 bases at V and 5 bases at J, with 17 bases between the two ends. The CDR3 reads CASSISPGGPNNEQFF. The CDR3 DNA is TGTGCCAGTAGTATTTCCCCCGGGGGACCTAACAATGAGCAGTTCTTC. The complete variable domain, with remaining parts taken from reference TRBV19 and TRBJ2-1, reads DGGITQSPKYLFRKEGQNVTLSCEQNLNHDAMYWYRQDPGQGLRLIYYSQIVNDFQKGDIAEGYSVSREKKESFPLTVTSAQKNPTAFYLCASSISPGGPNNEQFFGPGTRLTVL.

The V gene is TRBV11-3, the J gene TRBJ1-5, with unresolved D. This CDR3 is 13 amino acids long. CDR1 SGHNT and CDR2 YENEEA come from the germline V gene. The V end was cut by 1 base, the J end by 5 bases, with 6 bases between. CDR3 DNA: TGTGCCAGCAGCTTAGCCCCAGATCAGCCCCAGCATTTT. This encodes CASSLAPDQPQHF.

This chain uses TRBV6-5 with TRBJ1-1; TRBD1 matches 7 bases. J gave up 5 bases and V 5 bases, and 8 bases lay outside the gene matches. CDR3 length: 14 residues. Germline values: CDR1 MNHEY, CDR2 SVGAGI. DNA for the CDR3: TGTGCCAGCAGTGTGGAGGGGGCGGGTACTGAAGCTTTCTTT. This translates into CASSVEGAGTEAFF.

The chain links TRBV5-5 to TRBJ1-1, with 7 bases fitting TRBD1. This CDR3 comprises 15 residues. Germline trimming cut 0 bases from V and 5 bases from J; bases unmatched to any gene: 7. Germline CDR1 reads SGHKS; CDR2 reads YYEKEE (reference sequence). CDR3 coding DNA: TGTGCCAGCAGCTTGGGGGTGGTCAGGGGGACTGAAGCTTTCTTT. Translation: CASSLGVVRGTEAFF.

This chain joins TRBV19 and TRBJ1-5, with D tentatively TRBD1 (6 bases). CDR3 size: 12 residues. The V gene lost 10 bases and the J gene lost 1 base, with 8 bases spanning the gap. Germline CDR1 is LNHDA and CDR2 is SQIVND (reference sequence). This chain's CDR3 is CAKGQSNQPQHF. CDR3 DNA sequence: TGTGCCAAAGGACAGAGCAATCAGCCCCAGCATTTT. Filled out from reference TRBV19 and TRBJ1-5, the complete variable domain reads DGGITQSPKYLFRKEGQNVTLSCEQNLNHDAMYWYRQDPGQGLRLIYYSQIVNDFQKGDIAEGYSVSREKKESFPLTVTSAQKNPTAFYLCAKGQSNQPQHFGDGTRLSIL.

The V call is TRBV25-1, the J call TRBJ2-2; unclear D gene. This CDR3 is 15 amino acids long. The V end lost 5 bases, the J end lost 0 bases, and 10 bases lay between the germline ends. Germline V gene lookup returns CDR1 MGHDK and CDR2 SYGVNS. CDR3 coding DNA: TGTGCCAGCAGTCGGCGGCAAGCGAACACCGGGGAGCTGTTTTTT. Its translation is CASSRRQANTGELFF.

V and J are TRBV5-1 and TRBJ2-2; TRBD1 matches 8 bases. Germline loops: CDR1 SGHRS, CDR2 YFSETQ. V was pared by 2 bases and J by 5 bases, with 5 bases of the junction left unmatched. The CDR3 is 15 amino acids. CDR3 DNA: TGCGCCAGCAGCTTACCAGGACAGGGAACCGGGGAGCTGTTTTTT. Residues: CASSLPGQGTGELFF.

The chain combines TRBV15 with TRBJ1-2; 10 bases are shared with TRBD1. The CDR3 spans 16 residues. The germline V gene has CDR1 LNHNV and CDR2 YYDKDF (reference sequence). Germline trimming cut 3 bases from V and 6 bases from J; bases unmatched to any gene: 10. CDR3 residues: CATSSLRLTGGDGYTF. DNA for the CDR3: TGTGCCACCAGCAGTTTACGATTGACAGGGGGCGATGGCTACACCTTC.

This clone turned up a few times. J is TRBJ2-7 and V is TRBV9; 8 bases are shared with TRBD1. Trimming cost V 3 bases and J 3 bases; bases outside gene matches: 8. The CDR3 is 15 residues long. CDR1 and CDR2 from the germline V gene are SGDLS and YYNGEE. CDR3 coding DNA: TGTGCCAGCAGCGCAGGACAGGGCTCAGGCTACGAGCAGTACTTC. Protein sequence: CASSAGQGSGYEQYF.

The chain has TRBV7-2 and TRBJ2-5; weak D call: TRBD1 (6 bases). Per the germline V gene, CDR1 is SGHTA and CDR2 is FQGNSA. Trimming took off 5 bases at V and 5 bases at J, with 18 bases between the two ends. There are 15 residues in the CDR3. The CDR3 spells CASSRGGRVRETQYF. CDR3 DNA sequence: TGTGCCAGCAGCCGAGGGGGACGGGTGCGGGAGACCCAGTACTTC. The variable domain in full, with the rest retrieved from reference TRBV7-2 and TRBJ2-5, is GAGVSQSPSNKVTEKGKDVELRCDPISGHTALYWYRQSLGQGLEFLIYFQGNSAPDKSGLPSDRFSAERTGGSVSTLTIQRTQQEDSAVYLCASSRGGRVRETQYFGPGTRLLVL.

CDR3 nucleotide sequence: TGTGCCAGCAGATCACAGGGTACCTACGAGCAGTACGTC. Encoded protein: CASRSQGTYEQYV. The chain links TRBV6-1 to TRBJ2-7; maybe TRBD1 (6 bases). This CDR3 is 13 amino acids long. The germline V gene has CDR1 MNHNS and CDR2 SASEGT. V lost 6 bases and J lost 2, with 11 bases in between.

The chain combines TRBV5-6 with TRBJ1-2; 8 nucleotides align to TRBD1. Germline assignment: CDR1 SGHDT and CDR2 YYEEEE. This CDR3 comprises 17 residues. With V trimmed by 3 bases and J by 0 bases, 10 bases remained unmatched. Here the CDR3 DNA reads TGTGCCAGCAGCTCCGCCCGACAGGGGACTGCTAACTATGGCTACACCTTC. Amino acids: CASSSARQGTANYGYTF.

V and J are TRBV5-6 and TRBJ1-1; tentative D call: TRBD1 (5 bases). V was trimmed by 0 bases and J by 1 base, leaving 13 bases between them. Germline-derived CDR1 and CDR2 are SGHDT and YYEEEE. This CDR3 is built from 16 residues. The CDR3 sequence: CASSLAGRGPNTEAFF. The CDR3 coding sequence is TGTGCCAGCAGCTTGGCCGGGAGGGGCCCGAACACTGAAGCTTTCTTT.

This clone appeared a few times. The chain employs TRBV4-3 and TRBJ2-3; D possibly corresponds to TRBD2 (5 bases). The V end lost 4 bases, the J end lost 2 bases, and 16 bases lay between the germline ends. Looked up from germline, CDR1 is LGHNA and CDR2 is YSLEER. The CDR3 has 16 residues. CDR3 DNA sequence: TGCGCCAGCAGCCCCACATGGCTAGACTACACAGATACGCAGTATTTT. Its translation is CASSPTWLDYTDTQYF.

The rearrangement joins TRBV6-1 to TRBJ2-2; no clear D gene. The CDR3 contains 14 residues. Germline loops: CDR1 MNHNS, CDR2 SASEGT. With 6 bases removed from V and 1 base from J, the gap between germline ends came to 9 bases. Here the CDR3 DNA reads TGTGCCAGCAGGTCAGGATGGAACACCGGGGAGCTGTTTTTT. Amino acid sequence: CASRSGWNTGELFF.

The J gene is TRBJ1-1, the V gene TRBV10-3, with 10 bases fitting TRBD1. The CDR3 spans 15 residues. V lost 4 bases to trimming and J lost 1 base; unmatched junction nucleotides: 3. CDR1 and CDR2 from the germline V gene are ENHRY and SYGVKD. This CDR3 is CAISGTGGGNTEAFF. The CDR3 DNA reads TGTGCCATCAGTGGGACAGGGGGTGGGAACACTGAAGCTTTCTTT.